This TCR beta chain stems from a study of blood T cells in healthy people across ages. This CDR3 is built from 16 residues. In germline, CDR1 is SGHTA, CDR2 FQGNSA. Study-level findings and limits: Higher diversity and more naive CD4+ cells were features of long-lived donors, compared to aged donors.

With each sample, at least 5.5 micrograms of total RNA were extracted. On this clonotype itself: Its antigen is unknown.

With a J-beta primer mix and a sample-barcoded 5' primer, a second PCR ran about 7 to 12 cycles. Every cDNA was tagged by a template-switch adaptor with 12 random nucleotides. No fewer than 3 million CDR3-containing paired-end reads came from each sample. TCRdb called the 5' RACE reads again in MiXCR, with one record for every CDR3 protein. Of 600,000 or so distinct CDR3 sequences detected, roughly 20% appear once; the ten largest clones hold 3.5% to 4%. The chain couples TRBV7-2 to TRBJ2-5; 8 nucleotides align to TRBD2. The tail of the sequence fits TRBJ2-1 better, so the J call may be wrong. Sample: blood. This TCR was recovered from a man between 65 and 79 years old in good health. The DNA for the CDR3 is TGTGCCAGCAGCTTAGACGGGGGGGCCTTAGCCAATGAGCAGTTCTTC. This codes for CASSLDGGALANEQFF.